This T cell receptor (beta chain) was observed in a study of radiotherapy plus CTLA-4 blockade in lung cancer. Regarding this clone: Other DNA variants within this sample encode the same CDR3.

Sequenced by immunoSEQ multiplex PCR; TCRdb stores in-frame clones only, minus some. The sample consists of approximately 99,000 clones, around nine tenths of them appearing once. The CDR3 is 11 residues long. Per germline, CDR1 MNHEY and CDR2 SVGAGI. Trimming removed 2 bases from V and 5 bases from J, with 3 bases in between. The input for sequencing was peripheral blood, taken from a patient treated with radiotherapy plus ipilimumab. This chain connects TRBV6-5 to TRBJ2-5; no reliable D call. The receptor was isolated from a human donor with non-small cell lung cancer that progressed on radiotherapy plus ipilimumab. CDR3 region: CASSYGETQYF. The DNA for the CDR3 is TGTGCCAGCAGTTACGGGGAGACCCAGTACTTC.